This passage covers 23 T cell receptor beta chains from one sample sequenced in a study of neurological immune-mediated disorders. TCRdb processed the 5' RACE reads anew with MiXCR; each CDR3 protein has one entry. The data contain 40,000 to 55,000 distinct CDR3 sequences, approximately 2.8% of them singletons. Sequenced material: PBMCs. The receptors derive from a woman aged 50 to 60 with multiple sclerosis.

This clonotype was observed many times. The chain couples TRBV20-1 to TRBJ2-5; D uncertain. CDR1 is DFQATT and CDR2 is SNEGSKA in the germline V gene (reference sequence). V lost 2 bases and J 5 bases, leaving 3 bases between the germline ends. This CDR3 is 10 amino acids long. The CDR3 DNA reads TGCAGTGCTAGATGGGAGACCCAGTACTTC. It specifies CSARWETQYF.

This clonotype showed up many times. The chain carries TRBV27 and TRBJ1-6, with a possible D match to TRBD1 (5 bases). CDR3 size: 16 residues. The germline V gene has CDR1 MNHEY and CDR2 SMNVEV (reference sequence). Deletions cut 2 bases from V and 8 bases from J, with 16 bases between. The DNA of the CDR3 is TGTGCCAGCAGTTTAGCAGGCCCGGGGCGGGATTCACCCCTCCACTTT. Amino acid sequence: CASSLAGPGRDSPLHF.

This clonotype has a count of ten or more. This sequence joins TRBV5-1 and TRBJ1-2, with D unresolved. V was trimmed by 1 base and J by 6 bases, leaving 10 bases between them. The CDR3 length is 13 residues. CDR1 is SGHRS, CDR2 YFSETQ, per germline. CDR3 loop: CASSLTPTNGYTF. CDR3 DNA: TGCGCCAGCAGCTTGACACCCACCAATGGCTACACCTTC.

This clonotype has more than one count but fewer than ten. Since a much larger clone is just one base distant, this may be a read error. J is TRBJ1-5 and V is TRBV7-2; D may be TRBD1 (6 bases). Germline V gene sequence: CDR1 SGHTA, CDR2 FQGNSA. The CDR3 consists of 14 residues. The CDR3 DNA sequence: TGTGCCAGCAGCTTAGGGGGGGCCCATAGGGCCCAGAATTTT. Translation gives CASSLGGAHRAQNF.

This clonotype was seen repeatedly, ten times or more. The chain joins TRBV7-2 to TRBJ2-6; TRBD1 might be the D (5 bases). CDR3 length: 15 residues. V was trimmed by 11 bases and J by 0 bases, leaving 14 bases between them. Germline V lookup: CDR1 SGHTA, CDR2 FQGNSA. CDR3 amino acids: CAGRYRSSGANVLTF. In DNA, the CDR3 is TGTGCCGGACGATACAGGTCCTCTGGGGCCAACGTCCTGACTTTC. The full variable domain, its missing parts supplied by reference TRBV7-2 and TRBJ2-6, is GAGVSQSPSNKVTEKGKDVELRCDPISGHTALYWYRQSLGQGLEFLIYFQGNSAPDKSGLPSDRFSAERTGGSVSTLTIQRTQQEDSAVYLCAGRYRSSGANVLTFGAGSRLTVL.

At least ten counts were recorded for this clonotype. The rearrangement uses TRBV5-1 and TRBJ2-7; D gene ambiguous. V was pared by 2 bases and J by 3 bases, with 9 bases between. Looked up from germline, CDR1 is SGHRS and CDR2 is YFSETQ. This CDR3 has 13 amino acids. The CDR3 bases are TGCGCCAGCAGCTTCCTTGCGGACTACGAGCAGTACTTC. Translation: CASSFLADYEQYF.

This clonotype has at least ten counts. This chain uses TRBV5-5 with TRBJ2-1; D remains unclear. Germline V gene data show CDR1 as SGHKS and CDR2 as YYEKEE (reference sequence). The CDR3 consists of 12 residues. V lost 6 bases and J lost 5, with 9 bases in between. CDR3 protein: CASIYTDNEQFF. The CDR3 coding sequence is TGTGCCAGCATATACACAGACAATGAGCAGTTCTTC.

This clonotype has a count of ten or more. The chain uses TRBV20-1 and TRBJ2-1; 7 positions match TRBD2. CDR1 is DFQATT, CDR2 SNEGSKA, per germline (reference sequence). The CDR3 has 16 amino acids. The J segment lost 0 bases and the V segment lost 0 bases, leaving 5 bases of the junction unmatched. The CDR3 coding sequence is TGCAGTGCTAGAGATCCTAGCGGATACTCCTACAATGAGCAGTTCTTC. This sequence encodes CSARDPSGYSYNEQFF.

Ten or more counts support this clonotype. V and J are TRBV2 and TRBJ2-7; D possibly corresponds to TRBD2 (5 bases). Germline CDR1 SNHLY, CDR2 FYNNEI. CDR3 size: 16 residues. With 0 bases removed from V and 2 bases from J, the gap between germline ends came to 14 bases. CDR3 nucleotide sequence: TGTGCCAGCAGTGAAGCGCTAGCCGCACCTACCTACGAGCAGTACTTC. It yields the protein CASSEALAAPTYEQYF. Full variable domain (missing parts from reference TRBV2 and TRBJ2-7): EPEVTQTPSHQVTQMGQEVILRCVPISNHLYFYWYRQILGQKVEFLVSFYNNEISEKSEIFDDQFSVERPDGSNFTLKIRSTKLEDSAMYFCASSEALAAPTYEQYFGPGTRLTVT.

This clonotype was seen repeatedly, ten times or more. The rearrangement joins TRBV5-8 to TRBJ2-7, with D possibly TRBD1 on 6 matching bases. The CDR3 runs to 14 residues. Germline V gene data show CDR1 as SGHTS and CDR2 as YDEGEE. Trimming shortened V by 4 bases and J by 2 bases, and 13 bases separated the two germline ends. The DNA for the CDR3 is TGTGCCAGCAGCCCCGGACAGCCCACCTACGAGCAGTACTTC. Protein: CASSPGQPTYEQYF.

This clonotype was picked up many times. The J gene is TRBJ2-7, the V gene TRBV25-1; TRBD1 or TRBD2 may be the D gene (5 bases each). Germline V CDR1 and CDR2: MGHDK, SYGVNS. Trimming took off 9 bases at V and 9 bases at J, with 18 bases between the two ends. This CDR3 has 12 residues. CDR3 bases: TGTGCCAGGAAGAGGGACGACGCGGGGCAGTACGTC. It encodes CARKRDDAGQYV.

This clonotype was counted many times. The V and J genes are TRBV5-1 and TRBJ2-3; possible D gene TRBD1, 6 bases. The CDR3 runs to 15 residues. The V and J ends lost 4 bases and 0 bases respectively, with 12 bases between them. Germline CDR1 SGHRS, CDR2 YFSETQ. CDR3 amino acids: CASSPGQPSTDTQYF. The CDR3 coding sequence is TGCGCCAGCAGCCCAGGACAGCCTAGCACAGATACGCAGTATTTT. Variable domain in full (rest from reference TRBV5-1 and TRBJ2-3): KAGVTQTPRYLIKTRGQQVTLSCSPISGHRSVSWYQQTPGQGLQFLFEYFSETQRNKGNFPGRFSGRQFSNSRSEMNVSTLELGDSALYLCASSPGQPSTDTQYFGPGTRLTVL.

At least ten counts were recorded for this clonotype. The chain employs TRBV5-1 and TRBJ2-2; D possibly corresponds to TRBD1 (6 bases). Trimming left V 0 bases short and J 3 bases short, with 12 bases between. The CDR3 totals 16 residues. Germline CDR1 and CDR2: SGHRS and YFSETQ. DNA of the CDR3: TGCGCCAGCAGCTTGGAGGGGACACACTACACCGGGGAGCTGTTTTTT. Protein: CASSLEGTHYTGELFF.

In this sample, this clonotype turned up many times. V is TRBV5-1 and J is TRBJ2-1, with D possibly TRBD1 on 6 matching bases. With 0 bases removed from V and 6 bases from J, the gap between germline ends came to 13 bases. Germline V gene lookup returns CDR1 SGHRS and CDR2 YFSETQ. The CDR3 is 15 amino acids. CDR3 DNA: TGCGCCAGCAGCTTGGGGCAGGGGCCAGTCAATGAGCAGTTCTTC. It encodes CASSLGQGPVNEQFF.

There are many counts of this clonotype. V usage is TRBV7-2 and J usage is TRBJ2-5, with unresolved D. CDR3 size: 15 residues. Germline-derived CDR1 and CDR2 are SGHTA and FQGNSA. Trimming shortened V by 4 bases and J by 5 bases, and 17 bases separated the two germline ends. CDR3 in amino acids: CASSSSGVAGETQYF. CDR3 DNA sequence: TGTGCCAGCAGCTCGAGTGGGGTGGCCGGGGAGACCCAGTACTTC.

Ten or more counts support this clonotype. This chain joins TRBV7-9 and TRBJ1-5; TRBD1 is a possible D gene (5 bases). CDR3 size: 14 residues. The germline gives CDR1 SEHNR, CDR2 FQNEAQ (reference sequence). V was cut by 4 bases and J by 5 bases, with 12 bases left in between. The CDR3 protein is CASSSHGGYQPQHF. CDR3 DNA sequence: TGTGCCAGCAGCTCTCACGGGGGTTATCAGCCCCAGCATTTT.

This clonotype was found many times. The V gene is TRBV20-1, the J gene TRBJ2-2; 9 bases are shared with TRBD2. The germline V gene has CDR1 DFQATT and CDR2 SNEGSKA (reference sequence). The trim removed 5 bases at V and 6 bases at J, leaving 4 bases unmatched. The CDR3 extends over 13 amino acids. Here the CDR3 reads CSASGLAPGELFF. In nucleotides, the CDR3 is TGCAGTGCTTCAGGACTAGCGCCCGGGGAGCTGTTTTTT.

This clonotype showed up many times. J is TRBJ2-1 and V is TRBV4-1; 11 bases match TRBD2. The V gene end was trimmed by 4 bases and the J gene end by 7 bases; junction bases not matched to a gene: 12. Germline assignment: CDR1 MGHRA and CDR2 YSYEKL. The CDR3 has 17 residues. CDR3 sequence: CASSPGSGLAEDNEQFF. CDR3 nucleotides: TGCGCCAGCAGCCCGGGTTCGGGACTAGCGGAAGATAATGAGCAGTTCTTC.

In the case of this clonotype: It may be a read error: a sequence one base away is much more abundant. The CDR3 spells CTTSRETSGVDEQFF. The CDR3 DNA reads as TGTACCACCAGCAGAGAAACTAGCGGGGTCGATGAGCAGTTCTTC. The rearrangement links TRBV15 to TRBJ2-1, with 10 bases fitting TRBD2. The V gene's germline CDR1 is LNHNV and CDR2 YYDKDF (reference sequence). CDR3 length: 15 amino acids.

Ten or more counts support this clonotype. The J gene is TRBJ1-6, the V gene TRBV20-1; 9 nucleotides agree with TRBD1. The V and J ends lost 2 bases and 5 bases, in that order; junction bases with no gene match: 1. The CDR3 loop spans 14 amino acids. Germline-derived CDR1 and CDR2 are DFQATT and SNEGSKA (reference sequence). CDR3 protein: CSARWDRDNSPLHF. Here the CDR3 DNA reads TGCAGTGCTAGATGGGACAGGGATAATTCACCCCTCCACTTT.

This clonotype was detected ten times or more. V gene TRBV20-1 combines with J gene TRBJ2-1, with 7 positions matching TRBD2. Germline CDR1 and CDR2: DFQATT and SNEGSKA (reference sequence). The length of the CDR3 is 15 residues. The V gene end was trimmed by 1 base and the J gene end by 7 bases; junction bases not matched to a gene: 10. This CDR3 reads CSARAGGSSWNEQFF. For the CDR3, the DNA is TGCAGTGCTAGAGCCGGCGGGAGTTCCTGGAATGAGCAGTTCTTC.

This clonotype was detected many times. The chain joins TRBV28 to TRBJ2-5; maybe TRBD1 (5 bases). Looked up from germline, CDR1 is MDHEN and CDR2 is SYDVKM. V lost 8 bases and J lost 2, with 15 bases in between. The CDR3 consists of 14 residues. CDR3 in DNA: TGTGCCAGCGGTGTCAGGTCAGGGCAAGAGACCCAGTACTTC. Its translation is CASGVRSGQETQYF.

This clonotype was counted many times. This rearrangement joins TRBV10-3 to TRBJ1-1; 10 positions agree with TRBD1. V shed 2 bases and J 5 bases; nucleotides not matched to a gene: 5. The CDR3 has 15 amino acids. Germline values: CDR1 ENHRY, CDR2 SYGVKD. The CDR3 DNA is TGTGCCATCAGTGAGAGGGACAGGGGTCGAACTGAAGCTTTCTTT. Its translation is CAISERDRGRTEAFF.